This T cell receptor (beta chain) was identified during a study of T cell changes during pregnancy in multiple sclerosis. CDR1 and CDR2 (germline): MNHNS, SASEGT. The CDR3 is made up of 17 amino acids. V was trimmed by 0 bases and J by 5 bases, leaving 14 bases between them. Clones were sequenced by immunoSEQ multiplex PCR, and TCRdb holds only the in-frame ones, with some missing. The sample includes 40,000 to 45,000 clones, about 93% of them seen just once. This chain links TRBV6-1 with TRBJ1-6, with a tentative D call TRBD1 (6 bases). The origin of this receptor is a female donor with multiple sclerosis, enrolled in a pregnancy study. Material: CD4+ T cells from peripheral blood mononuclear cells, obtained before pregnancy. CDR3 in DNA: TGTGCCAGCAGTGAAGCCATGGGGGCGCCAAATAATTCACCCCTCCACTTT. Its protein product is CASSEAMGAPNNSPLHF.